This T cell receptor (beta chain) emerged from a study of blood T cells in healthy people across ages. General study findings and limits: A roughly linear fall in TCR beta diversity per million T cells was seen with increasing age.

Germline CDR1 reads SGDLS; CDR2 reads YYNGEE. V lost 4 bases, J lost 5 bases, and 17 bases stayed unmatched. The CDR3 length is 17 residues. Then a second PCR, running about 6 to 12 cycles, was carried out with a sample-barcoded 5' primer and a J-beta primer mix. A single record per CDR3 protein comes from TCRdb applying MiXCR to the 5' RACE reads. The sample holds about 1,500,000 distinct CDR3 sequences, 42% seen once. Regarding this clonotype: What it recognizes is unknown.

The genes are TRBV9 and TRBJ1-2; 7 bases fit TRBD1. The sample was blood. This receptor was identified in a woman in her late teens or twenties in good health. CDR3 bases: TGTGCCAGCAGCACCTCAGGGGGTGGCAGCTCACTGTATGGCTACACCTTC. Translation: CASSTSGGGSSLYGYTF.